A single sample is the source of the 2 T cell receptor beta chains below, sequenced in a study of blood T cells in healthy people across ages. Together with a sample-barcoded 5' primer, a J-beta primer mix was included in a second PCR lasting roughly 6 to 12 cycles. TCRdb re-called the 5' RACE reads through MiXCR, storing one row per CDR3 protein. The sample lists about 700,000 distinct CDR3 sequences; about a third were seen once. Sequenced: blood. All receptors come from an elderly woman in good health.

This clonotype appeared many times. This rearrangement joins TRBV28 to TRBJ2-5; D possibly corresponds to TRBD1 (6 bases). The CDR3 has 16 amino acids. V shed 2 bases and J shed 5 bases, with 18 bases lying between them. In germline, CDR1 is MDHEN, CDR2 SYDVKM. Written as DNA, the CDR3 is TGTGCCAGCAGTTTACGCCCAGGGGCAGTGCGGGAGACCCAGTACTTC. This encodes CASSLRPGAVRETQYF.

The CDR3 loop is CASSSPGQASSGANVLTF. As DNA, the CDR3 is TGTGCCAGCAGTTCCCCTGGACAGGCGAGCTCTGGGGCCAACGTCCTGACTTTC. The V call is TRBV27, the J call TRBJ2-6, with 7 bases aligning to TRBD1. This CDR3 comprises 18 residues. V lost 4 bases to trimming and J lost 0 bases; unmatched junction nucleotides: 9. The V gene's germline CDR1 is MNHEY and CDR2 SMNVEV (reference sequence).